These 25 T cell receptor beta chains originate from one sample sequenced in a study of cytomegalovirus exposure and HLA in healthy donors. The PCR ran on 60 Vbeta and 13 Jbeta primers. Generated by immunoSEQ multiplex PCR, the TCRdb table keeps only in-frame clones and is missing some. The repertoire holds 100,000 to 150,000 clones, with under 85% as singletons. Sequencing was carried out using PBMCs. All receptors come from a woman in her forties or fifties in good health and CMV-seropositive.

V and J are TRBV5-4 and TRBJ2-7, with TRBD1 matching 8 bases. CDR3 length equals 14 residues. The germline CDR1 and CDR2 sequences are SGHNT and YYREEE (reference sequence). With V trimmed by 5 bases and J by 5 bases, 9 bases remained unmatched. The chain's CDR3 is CASRPDTGGDEQYF. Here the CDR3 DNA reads TGTGCCAGCAGACCTGACACAGGGGGAGACGAGCAGTACTTC. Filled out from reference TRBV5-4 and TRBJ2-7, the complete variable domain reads ETGVTQSPTHLIKTRGQQVTLRCSSQSGHNTVSWYQQALGQGPQFIFQYYREEENGRGNFPPRFSGLQFPNYSSELNVNALELDDSALYLCASRPDTGGDEQYFGPGTRLTVT.

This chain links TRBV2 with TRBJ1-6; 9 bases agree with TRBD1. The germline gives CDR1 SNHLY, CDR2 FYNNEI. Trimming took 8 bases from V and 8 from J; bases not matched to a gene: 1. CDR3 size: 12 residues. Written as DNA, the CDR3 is TGTGCCAGCCGACAGGGGGATTCACCCCTCCACTTT. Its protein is CASRQGDSPLHF.

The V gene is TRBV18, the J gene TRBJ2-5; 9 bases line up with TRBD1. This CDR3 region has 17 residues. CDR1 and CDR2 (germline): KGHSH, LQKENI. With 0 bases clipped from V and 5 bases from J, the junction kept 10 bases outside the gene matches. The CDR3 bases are TGTGCCAGCTCACCACCGGTGGGACAGGGCCGGTTGGAGACCCAGTACTTC. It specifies CASSPPVGQGRLETQYF.

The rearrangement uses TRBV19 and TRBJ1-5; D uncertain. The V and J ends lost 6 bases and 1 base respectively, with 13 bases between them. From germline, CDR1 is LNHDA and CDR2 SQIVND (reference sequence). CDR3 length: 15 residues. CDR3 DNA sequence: TGTGCCAGTAGGCGGAAACTGCTCAGCAATCAGCCCCAGCATTTT. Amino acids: CASRRKLLSNQPQHF.

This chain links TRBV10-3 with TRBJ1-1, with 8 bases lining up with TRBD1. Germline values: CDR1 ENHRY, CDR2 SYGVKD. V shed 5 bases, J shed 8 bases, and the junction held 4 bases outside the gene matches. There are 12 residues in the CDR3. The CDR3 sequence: CAISFGQGEAFF. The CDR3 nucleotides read TGTGCCATCAGTTTTGGACAGGGAGAAGCTTTCTTT.

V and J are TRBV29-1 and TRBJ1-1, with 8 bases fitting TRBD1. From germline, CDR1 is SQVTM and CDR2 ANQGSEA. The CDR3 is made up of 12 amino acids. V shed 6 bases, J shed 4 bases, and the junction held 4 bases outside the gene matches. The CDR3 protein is CSVGTGGTEAFF. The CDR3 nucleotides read TGCAGCGTGGGCACAGGGGGCACTGAAGCTTTCTTT. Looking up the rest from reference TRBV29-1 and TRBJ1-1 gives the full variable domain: SAVISQKPSRDICQRGTSLTIQCQVDSQVTMMFWYRQQPGQSLTLIATANQGSEATYESGFVIDKFPISRPNLTFSTLTVSNMSPEDSSIYLCSVGTGGTEAFFGQGTRLTVV.

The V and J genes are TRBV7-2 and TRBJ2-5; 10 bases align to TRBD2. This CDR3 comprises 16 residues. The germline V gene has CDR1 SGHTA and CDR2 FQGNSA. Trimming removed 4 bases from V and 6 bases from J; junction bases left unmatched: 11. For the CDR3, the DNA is TGTGCCAGCAGCTCTCCTAGCGGGGGAAGTCGGCAGACCCAGTACTTC. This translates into CASSSPSGGSRQTQYF.

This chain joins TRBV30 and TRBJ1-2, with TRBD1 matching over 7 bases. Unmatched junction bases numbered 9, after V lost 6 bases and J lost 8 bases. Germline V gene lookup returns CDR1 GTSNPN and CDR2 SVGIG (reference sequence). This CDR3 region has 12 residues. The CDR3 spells CACRTGTVGYTF. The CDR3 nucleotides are TGTGCCTGTAGGACCGGGACAGTCGGCTACACCTTC. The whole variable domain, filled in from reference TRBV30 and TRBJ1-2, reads SQTIHQWPATLVQPVGSPLSLECTVEGTSNPNLYWYRQAAGRGLQLLFYSVGIGQISSEVPQNLSASRPQDRQFILSSKKLLLSDSGFYLCACRTGTVGYTFGSGTRLTVV.

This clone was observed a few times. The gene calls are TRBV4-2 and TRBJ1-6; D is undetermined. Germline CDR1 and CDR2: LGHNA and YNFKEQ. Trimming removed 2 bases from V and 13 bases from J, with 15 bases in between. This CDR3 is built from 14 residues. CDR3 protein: CASSQSAERSPLHF. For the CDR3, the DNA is TGTGCCAGCAGCCAATCGGCGGAACGGTCCCCCCTCCACTTT.

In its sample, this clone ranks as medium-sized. CDR3 in amino acids: CASSLASNEKLFF. For the CDR3, the DNA is TGTGCCAGCTCCCTTGCGAGTAATGAAAAACTGTTTTTT. The chain has TRBV6-1 and TRBJ1-4; D unresolved. Trimming left V 8 bases short and J 4 bases short, with 11 bases between. Germline loops: CDR1 MNHNS, CDR2 SASEGT. The CDR3 consists of 13 residues.

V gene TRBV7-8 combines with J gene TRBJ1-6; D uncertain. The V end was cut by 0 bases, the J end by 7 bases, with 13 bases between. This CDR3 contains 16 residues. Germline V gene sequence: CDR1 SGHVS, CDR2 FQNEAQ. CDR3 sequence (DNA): TGTGCCAGCAGCTTAGCGGCGGGCAGACGGAATTCACCCCTCCACTTT. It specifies CASSLAAGRRNSPLHF. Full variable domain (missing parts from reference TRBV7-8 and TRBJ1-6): GAGVSQSPRYKVAKRGQDVALRCDPISGHVSLFWYQQALGQGPEFLTYFQNEAQLDKSGLPSDRFFAERPEGSVSTLKIQRTQQEDSAVYLCASSLAAGRRNSPLHFGNGTRLTVT.

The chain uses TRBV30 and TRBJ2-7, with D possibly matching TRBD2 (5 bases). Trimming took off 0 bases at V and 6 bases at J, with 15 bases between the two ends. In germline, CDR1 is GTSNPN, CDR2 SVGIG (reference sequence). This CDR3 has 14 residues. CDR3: CAWSVPGRGFEQYF. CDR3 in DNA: TGTGCCTGGAGTGTACCCGGACGGGGATTCGAGCAGTACTTC.

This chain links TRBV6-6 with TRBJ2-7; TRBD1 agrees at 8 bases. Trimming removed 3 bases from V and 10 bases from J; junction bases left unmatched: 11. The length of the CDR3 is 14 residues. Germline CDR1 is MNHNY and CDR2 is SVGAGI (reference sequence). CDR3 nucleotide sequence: TGTGCCAGCAGTTATTCGGACAGGGTCGTGGGTCAGTACTTC. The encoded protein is CASSYSDRVVGQYF.

The CDR3 DNA is TGTGCCAGTAGTAGGCTTCGGGAGAACACTGAAGCTTTCTTT. Its translation is CASSRLRENTEAFF. The rearrangement links TRBV19 to TRBJ1-1, with D hard to call. Germline V gene lookup returns CDR1 LNHDA and CDR2 SQIVND (reference sequence). The V gene lost 4 bases and the J gene lost 1 base, with 10 bases spanning the gap. CDR3 length: 14 amino acids. Complete variable domain (other parts from reference TRBV19 and TRBJ1-1): DGGITQSPKYLFRKEGQNVTLSCEQNLNHDAMYWYRQDPGQGLRLIYYSQIVNDFQKGDIAEGYSVSREKKESFPLTVTSAQKNPTAFYLCASSRLRENTEAFFGQGTRLTVV.

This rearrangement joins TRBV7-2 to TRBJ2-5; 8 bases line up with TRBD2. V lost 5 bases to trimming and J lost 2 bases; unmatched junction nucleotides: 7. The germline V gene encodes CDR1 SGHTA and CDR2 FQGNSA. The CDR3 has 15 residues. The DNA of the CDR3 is TGTGCCAGCAGCCATAGCGGGGCTCATCAAGAGACCCAGTACTTC. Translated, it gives CASSHSGAHQETQYF.

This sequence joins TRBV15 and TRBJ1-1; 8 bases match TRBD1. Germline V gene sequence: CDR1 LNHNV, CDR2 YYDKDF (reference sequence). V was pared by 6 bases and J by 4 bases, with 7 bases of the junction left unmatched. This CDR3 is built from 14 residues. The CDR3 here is CATRADRGGTEAFF. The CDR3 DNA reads TGTGCCACCAGAGCCGACAGGGGTGGCACTGAAGCTTTCTTT.

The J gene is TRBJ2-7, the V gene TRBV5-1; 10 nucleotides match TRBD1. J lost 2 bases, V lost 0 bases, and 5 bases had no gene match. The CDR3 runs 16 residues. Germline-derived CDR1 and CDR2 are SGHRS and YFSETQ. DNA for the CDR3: TGCGCCAGCAGCTTGGGCCCGGGACAGGGGACCTACGAGCAGTACTTC. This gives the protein CASSLGPGQGTYEQYF.

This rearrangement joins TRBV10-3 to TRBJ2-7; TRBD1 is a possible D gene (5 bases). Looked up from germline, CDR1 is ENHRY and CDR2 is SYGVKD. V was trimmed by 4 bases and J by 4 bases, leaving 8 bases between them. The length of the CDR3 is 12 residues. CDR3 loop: CAISGTIYEQYF. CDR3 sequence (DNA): TGTGCCATCAGTGGGACAATTTACGAGCAGTACTTC.

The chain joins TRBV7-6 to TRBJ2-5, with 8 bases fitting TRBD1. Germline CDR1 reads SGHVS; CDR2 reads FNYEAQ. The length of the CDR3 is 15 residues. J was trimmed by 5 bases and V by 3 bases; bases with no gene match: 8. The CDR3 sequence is CASSFNQGARETQYF. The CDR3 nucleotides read TGTGCCAGCAGCTTTAATCAGGGGGCTAGGGAGACCCAGTACTTC.

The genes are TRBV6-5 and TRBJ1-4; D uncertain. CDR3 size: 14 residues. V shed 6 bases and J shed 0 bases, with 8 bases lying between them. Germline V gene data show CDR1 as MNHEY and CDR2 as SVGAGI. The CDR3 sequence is CASRRLATNEKLFF. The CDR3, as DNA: TGTGCCAGCAGACGACTGGCAACTAATGAAAAACTGTTTTTT.

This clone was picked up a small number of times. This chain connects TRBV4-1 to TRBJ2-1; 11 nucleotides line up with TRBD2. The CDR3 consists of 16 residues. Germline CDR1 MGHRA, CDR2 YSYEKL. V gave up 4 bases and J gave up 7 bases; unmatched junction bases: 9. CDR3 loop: CASSRGPSGRRNEQFF. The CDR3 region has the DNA TGCGCCAGCAGCCGGGGGCCTAGCGGGAGGAGGAATGAGCAGTTCTTC.

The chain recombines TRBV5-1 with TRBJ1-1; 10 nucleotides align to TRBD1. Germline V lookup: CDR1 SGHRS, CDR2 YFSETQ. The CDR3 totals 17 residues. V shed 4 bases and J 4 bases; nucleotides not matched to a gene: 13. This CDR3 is CASSTNRDRGRGTEAFF. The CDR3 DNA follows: TGCGCCAGCAGCACGAACCGGGACAGGGGTAGAGGCACTGAAGCTTTCTTT.

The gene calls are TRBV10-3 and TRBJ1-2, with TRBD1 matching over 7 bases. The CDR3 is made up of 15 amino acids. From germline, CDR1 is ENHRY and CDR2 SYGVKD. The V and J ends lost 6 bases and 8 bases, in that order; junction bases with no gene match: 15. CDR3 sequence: CAIRREQGTVYGYTF. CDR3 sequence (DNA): TGTGCCATCAGGAGGGAACAGGGGACTGTCTACGGCTACACCTTC.

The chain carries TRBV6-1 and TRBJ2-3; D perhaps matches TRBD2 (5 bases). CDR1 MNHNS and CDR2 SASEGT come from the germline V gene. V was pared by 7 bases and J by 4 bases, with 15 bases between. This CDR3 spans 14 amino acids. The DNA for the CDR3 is TGTGCCAGCAAGACTACACACCTCGCAGATACGCAGTATTTT. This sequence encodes CASKTTHLADTQYF.

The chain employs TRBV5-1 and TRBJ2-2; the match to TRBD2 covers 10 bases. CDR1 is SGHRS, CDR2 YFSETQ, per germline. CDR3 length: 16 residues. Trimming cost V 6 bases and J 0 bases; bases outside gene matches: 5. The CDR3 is CASTERGGTNTGELFF. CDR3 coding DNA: TGCGCCAGCACCGAGCGGGGGGGAACGAACACCGGGGAGCTGTTTTTT.